These 20 T cell receptor beta chains originate from one sample sequenced in a study of cytomegalovirus exposure and HLA in healthy donors. Repertoires were generated with immunoSEQ multiplex PCR, while TCRdb's copy carries only in-frame clones and drops some. The data show over 200,000 clones, about 91% seen once. Input material: PBMCs. These receptors were taken from a woman aged 18-29 years in good health and CMV-seronegative.

CDR3 protein: CASAGGGRAADTQYF. The CDR3 DNA sequence: TGTGCCAGCGCAGGGGGCGGGAGGGCGGCAGATACGCAGTATTTT. This rearrangement joins TRBV13 to TRBJ2-3; tentatively, D is TRBD2 (9 bases). This CDR3 has 15 residues. Germline CDR1 is PRHDT and CDR2 is FYEKMQ (reference sequence). Trimming shortened V by 8 bases and J by 4 bases, and 19 bases separated the two germline ends.

J is TRBJ1-5 and V is TRBV25-1, with 11 nucleotides matching TRBD1. V was pared by 5 bases and J by 6 bases, with 6 bases of the junction left unmatched. Germline CDR1 is MGHDK and CDR2 is SYGVNS. There are 15 residues in the CDR3. CDR3 loop: CASSPHGQGAQPQHF. CDR3 DNA: TGTGCCAGCAGTCCCCACGGACAGGGGGCTCAGCCCCAGCATTTT. Filled out from reference TRBV25-1 and TRBJ1-5, the complete variable domain reads EADIYQTPRYLVIGTGKKITLECSQTMGHDKMYWYQQDPGMELHLIHYSYGVNSTEKGDLSSESTVSRIRTEHFPLTLESARPSHTSQYLCASSPHGQGAQPQHFGDGTRLSIL.

The rearrangement links TRBV27 to TRBJ2-5; 13 bases align to TRBD2. The J call may be in error: the DNA end matches TRBJ2-7 better. There are 15 residues in the CDR3. CDR1 MNHEY and CDR2 SMNVEV come from the germline V gene (reference sequence). CDR3 protein: CASRLGLAGAYEQYF. The DNA for the CDR3 is TGTGCCAGCAGACTTGGACTAGCGGGGGCCTACGAGCAGTACTTC.

This chain links TRBV19 with TRBJ2-7, with D possibly TRBD1 on 7 matching bases. The germline V and J ends were trimmed by 4 bases and 2 bases, with 18 bases remaining between them. CDR1 and CDR2 (germline): LNHDA, SQIVND (reference sequence). The CDR3 is 16 amino acids. This CDR3 is CASSTWAGQTTYEQYF. CDR3 nucleotides: TGTGCCAGTAGTACCTGGGCGGGACAGACTACCTACGAGCAGTACTTC.

The CDR3: CASSLKESSYEQYF. DNA of the CDR3: TGCGCCAGCAGCTTGAAGGAGAGCTCCTACGAGCAGTACTTC. The gene calls are TRBV5-1 and TRBJ2-7; no definite D call. V lost 1 base, J lost 0 bases, and 8 bases lay in between. CDR3 size: 14 residues. CDR1 is SGHRS, CDR2 YFSETQ, per germline.

This clone has only one observation. The gene calls are TRBV29-1 and TRBJ2-1; 8 bases map to TRBD2. Germline CDR1 SQVTM, CDR2 ANQGSEA. The trim removed 3 bases at V and 8 bases at J, leaving 9 bases unmatched. This CDR3 has 14 amino acids. CDR3 DNA: TGCAGCGTTGATAGTAGCGGGGAGGGGGATGAGCAGTTCTTC. It codes for CSVDSSGEGDEQFF.

The chain carries TRBV7-8 and TRBJ2-1; D ambiguous. Trimming took off 2 bases at V and 6 bases at J, with 17 bases between the two ends. This CDR3 has 16 amino acids. Germline-derived CDR1 and CDR2 are SGHVS and FQNEAQ. This CDR3 is CASSLLSSLEANEQFF. CDR3 in DNA: TGTGCCAGCAGCTTACTAAGTAGCCTCGAGGCCAATGAGCAGTTCTTC. The full variable domain, rest sourced from reference TRBV7-8 and TRBJ2-1, is GAGVSQSPRYKVAKRGQDVALRCDPISGHVSLFWYQQALGQGPEFLTYFQNEAQLDKSGLPSDRFFAERPEGSVSTLKIQRTQQEDSAVYLCASSLLSSLEANEQFFGPGTRLTVL.

This chain links TRBV6-5 with TRBJ1-1; tentative D call: TRBD1 (5 bases). The CDR3 has 14 residues. The germline V and J ends were trimmed by 7 bases and 6 bases, with 18 bases remaining between them. Germline lookup yields CDR1 MNHEY and CDR2 SVGAGI. CDR3 region: CASKAGPAGPEAFF. Written as DNA, the CDR3 is TGTGCCAGCAAGGCAGGGCCTGCCGGGCCTGAAGCTTTCTTT.

The genes are TRBV28 and TRBJ1-5; D gene unclear. The V end was cut by 6 bases, the J end by 0 bases, with 9 bases between. This CDR3 comprises 14 residues. CDR1 is MDHEN, CDR2 SYDVKM, per germline. CDR3 coding DNA: TGTGCCAGCAGCCTACTGAATAGCAATCAGCCCCAGCATTTT. This sequence encodes CASSLLNSNQPQHF.

This clone was counted a few times. The chain uses TRBV4-1 and TRBJ1-2; 9 nucleotides line up with TRBD1. Germline lookup yields CDR1 MGHRA and CDR2 YSYEKL. The CDR3 sequence is 15 residues long. The trim removed 1 base at V and 8 bases at J, leaving 8 bases unmatched. The chain's CDR3 is CASSQGRGQGIGYTF. CDR3 nucleotides: TGCGCCAGCAGCCAAGGAAGAGGACAGGGGATCGGCTACACCTTC.

CDR3 loop: CASSFPRTGRSYGYTF. The CDR3 DNA reads as TGTGCCAGCAGTTTTCCCCGGACAGGGCGGAGCTATGGCTACACCTTC. The rearrangement uses TRBV28 and TRBJ1-2, with 8 bases that match TRBD1. J lost 4 bases, V lost 3 bases, and 10 bases had no gene match. This CDR3 region has 16 residues. CDR1 MDHEN and CDR2 SYDVKM come from the germline V gene.

The V and J genes are TRBV2 and TRBJ1-2; D not certain. This CDR3 contains 13 residues. Trimming shortened V by 1 base and J by 8 bases, and 11 bases separated the two germline ends. Germline CDR1 and CDR2: SNHLY and FYNNEI. CDR3 DNA: TGTGCCAGCAGTGAAGGGATGAGAGGGGGCTACACCTTC. This translates into CASSEGMRGGYTF.

V usage is TRBV6-6 and J usage is TRBJ2-7, with D uncertain. Trimming pared 4 bases from V and 5 bases from J, leaving 9 bases between. This CDR3 spans 12 amino acids. Germline lookup yields CDR1 MNHNY and CDR2 SVGAGI (reference sequence). The chain's CDR3 is CASSWRWDEQYF. DNA of the CDR3: TGTGCCAGCAGTTGGCGGTGGGACGAGCAGTACTTC.

This chain links TRBV7-2 with TRBJ2-5; TRBD1 aligns across 7 bases. Per the germline V gene, CDR1 is SGHTA and CDR2 is FQGNSA. The CDR3 has 13 residues. V lost 2 bases and J lost 3; bases outside the gene matches: 0. CDR3 sequence (DNA): TGTGCCAGCAGCTTAACAGGGGAAGAGACCCAGTACTTC. Protein: CASSLTGEETQYF.

The V and J genes are TRBV18 and TRBJ2-7, with D possibly being TRBD1 (6 bases). This CDR3 is built from 15 residues. Germline V gene lookup returns CDR1 KGHSH and CDR2 LQKENI. Trimming left V 6 bases short and J 4 bases short, with 19 bases between. For the CDR3, the DNA is TGTGCCAGCTCGCCAGGCCGGGACATCACTTACGAGCAGTACTTC. Its protein product is CASSPGRDITYEQYF. The variable domain in full, completed from reference TRBV18 and TRBJ2-7, reads NAGVMQNPRHLVRRRGQEARLRCSPMKGHSHVYWYRQLPEEGLKFMVYLQKENIIDESGMPKERFSAEFPKEGPSILRIQQVVRGDSAAYFCASSPGRDITYEQYFGPGTRLTVT.

The chain links TRBV4-2 to TRBJ1-2, with D perhaps TRBD1 (6 bases). The CDR3 totals 15 residues. Germline V gene lookup returns CDR1 LGHNA and CDR2 YNFKEQ. V was cut by 1 base and J by 3 bases, with 12 bases left in between. The CDR3 reads CASSQVRQGYYGYTF. In DNA, the CDR3 is TGTGCCAGCAGCCAAGTGAGGCAGGGGTACTATGGCTACACCTTC.

The chain's CDR3 is CASSQFPAGTGGSTGELFF. CDR3 bases: TGCGCCAGCAGTCAATTCCCAGCGGGGACAGGGGGCTCGACCGGGGAGCTGTTTTTT. This chain links TRBV23-1 with TRBJ2-2, with 12 bases aligning to TRBD1. TRBV23-1 belongs to the ORF category, with a function that is uncertain. The CDR3 runs to 19 residues. Losses at the gene ends were 1 base for V and 5 bases for J; bases not matched to a gene: 11.

This clone was seen just once. The chain employs TRBV2 and TRBJ2-1; possibly TRBD2 for D (6 bases). The length of the CDR3 is 15 residues. CDR1 SNHLY and CDR2 FYNNEI come from the germline V gene. Trimming stripped 8 bases from V and 0 bases from J, with 14 bases between. CDR3 protein: CASVVAVSSYNEQFF. The CDR3 DNA is TGTGCCAGCGTCGTAGCGGTAAGCTCCTACAATGAGCAGTTCTTC.

The CDR3 loop is CASSQVAASGRWWETQYF. The DNA for the CDR3 is TGCGCCAGCAGCCAAGTGGCGGCTAGCGGGAGGTGGTGGGAGACCCAGTACTTC. The rearrangement joins TRBV4-1 to TRBJ2-5; 11 bases map to TRBD2. Germline assignment: CDR1 MGHRA and CDR2 YSYEKL. The CDR3 consists of 18 residues. With 1 base clipped from V and 5 bases from J, the junction kept 12 bases outside the gene matches.

The chain has TRBV6-5 and TRBJ2-7; 8 positions match TRBD2. Germline CDR1 MNHEY, CDR2 SVGAGI. The CDR3 runs 15 residues. Unmatched junction bases numbered 9, after V lost 7 bases and J lost 1 base. This CDR3 reads CASTVSASGSYEQYF. The CDR3 nucleotides read TGTGCCAGCACGGTCTCCGCTAGCGGGTCCTACGAGCAGTACTTC.